This paragraph covers one T cell receptor beta chain sequence. These data originate in a study of sequential checkpoint blockade in melanoma. Overall study context: After both sequences, patients received maintenance nivolumab.

TCRdb's copy holds only in-frame clones and misses some; the assay was immunoSEQ multiplex PCR. Of about 22,000 clones in the sample, 75% to 90% were seen once. Treatment meaning: randomized to nivolumab then ipilimumab (arm A) or the reverse (arm B). From thawed PBMCs, live CD3+CD8+ cells negative for CD19 and CD56 were sorted. The V segment lost 4 bases and the J segment 4 bases; nucleotides outside the gene matches: 8. CDR3 length: 15 residues. Germline V lookup: CDR1 ENHRY, CDR2 SYGVKD. The sample consisted of CD8+ T cells sorted from blood (inferred from file names), taken from a patient given nivolumab and ipilimumab in sequence. This clonotype was sampled from a human donor with melanoma. V usage is TRBV10-3 and J usage is TRBJ2-7; TRBD1 agrees at 9 bases. CDR3 region: CAISGRDREGYEQYF. The CDR3 bases are TGTGCCATCAGTGGCCGGGACAGGGAAGGGTACGAGCAGTACTTC.